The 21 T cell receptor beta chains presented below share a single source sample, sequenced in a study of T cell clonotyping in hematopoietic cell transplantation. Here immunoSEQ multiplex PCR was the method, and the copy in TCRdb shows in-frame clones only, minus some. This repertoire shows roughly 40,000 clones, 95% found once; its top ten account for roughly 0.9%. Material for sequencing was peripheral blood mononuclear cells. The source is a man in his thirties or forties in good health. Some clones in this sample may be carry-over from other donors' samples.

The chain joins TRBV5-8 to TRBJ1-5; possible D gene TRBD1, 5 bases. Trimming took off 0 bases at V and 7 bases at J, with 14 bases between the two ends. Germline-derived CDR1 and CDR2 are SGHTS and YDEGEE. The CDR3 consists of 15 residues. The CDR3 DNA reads TGTGCCAGCAGCTTGGGACAGCTCGGGTGGCAGCCCCAGCATTTT. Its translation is CASSLGQLGWQPQHF.

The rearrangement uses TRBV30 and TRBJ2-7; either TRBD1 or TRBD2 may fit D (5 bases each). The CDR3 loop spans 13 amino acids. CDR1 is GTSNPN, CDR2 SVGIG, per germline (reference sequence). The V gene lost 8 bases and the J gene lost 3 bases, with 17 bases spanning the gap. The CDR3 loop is CAGTRDGIYEQYF. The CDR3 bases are TGTGCCGGGACCCGGGACGGAATCTACGAGCAGTACTTC.

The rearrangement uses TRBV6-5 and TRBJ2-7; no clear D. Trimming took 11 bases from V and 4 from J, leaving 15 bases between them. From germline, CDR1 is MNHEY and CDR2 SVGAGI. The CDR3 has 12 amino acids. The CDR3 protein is CASGLSPYEQYF. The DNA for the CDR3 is TGTGCCTCCGGGCTTAGCCCTTACGAGCAGTACTTC.

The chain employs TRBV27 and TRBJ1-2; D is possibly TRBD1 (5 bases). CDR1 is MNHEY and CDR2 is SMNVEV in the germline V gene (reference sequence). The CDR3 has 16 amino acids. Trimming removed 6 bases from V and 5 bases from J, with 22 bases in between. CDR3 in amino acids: CASSRWAGGIRYGYTF. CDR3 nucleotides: TGTGCCAGCAGCCGGTGGGCGGGGGGTATAAGGTATGGCTACACCTTC.

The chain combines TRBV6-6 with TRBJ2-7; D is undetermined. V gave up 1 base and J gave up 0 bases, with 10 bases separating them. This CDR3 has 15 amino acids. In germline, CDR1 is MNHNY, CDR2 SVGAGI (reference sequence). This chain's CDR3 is CASSYYGSLSYEQYF. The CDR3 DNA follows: TGTGCCAGCAGTTACTATGGGTCTCTCTCCTACGAGCAGTACTTC.

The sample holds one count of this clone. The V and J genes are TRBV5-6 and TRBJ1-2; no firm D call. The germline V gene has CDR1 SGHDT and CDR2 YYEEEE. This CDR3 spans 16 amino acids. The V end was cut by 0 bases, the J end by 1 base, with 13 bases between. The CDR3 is CASSLAVGKDNYGYTF. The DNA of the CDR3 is TGTGCCAGCAGCTTGGCCGTAGGGAAGGATAACTATGGCTACACCTTC.

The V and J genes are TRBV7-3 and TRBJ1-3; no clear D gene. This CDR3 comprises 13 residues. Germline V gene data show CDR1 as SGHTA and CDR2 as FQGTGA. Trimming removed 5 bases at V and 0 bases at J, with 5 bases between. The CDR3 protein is CASSPDSGNTIYF. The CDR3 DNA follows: TGTGCCAGCAGCCCCGACTCTGGAAACACCATATATTTT.

The chain's CDR3 is CAWSRGVYRGSSETQYF. The DNA for the CDR3 is TGTGCCTGGAGTAGGGGGGTCTATAGGGGGAGTTCAGAGACCCAGTACTTC. The chain has TRBV30 and TRBJ2-5; perhaps D is TRBD1 or TRBD2 (6 bases each). V lost 2 bases, J lost 4 bases, and 23 bases lay in between. Germline V gives CDR1 GTSNPN, CDR2 SVGIG (reference sequence). This CDR3 is 17 amino acids long. Variable domain in full (rest from reference TRBV30 and TRBJ2-5): SQTIHQWPATLVQPVGSPLSLECTVEGTSNPNLYWYRQAAGRGLQLLFYSVGIGQISSEVPQNLSASRPQDRQFILSSKKLLLSDSGFYLCAWSRGVYRGSSETQYFGPGTRLLVL.

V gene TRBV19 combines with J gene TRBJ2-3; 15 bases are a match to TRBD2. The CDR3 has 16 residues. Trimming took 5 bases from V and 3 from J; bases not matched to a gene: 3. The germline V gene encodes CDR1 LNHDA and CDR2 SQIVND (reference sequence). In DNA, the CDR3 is TGTGCCAGTAGTCCAGGGACTAGCGGGGGGACAGATACGCAGTATTTT. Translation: CASSPGTSGGTDTQYF.

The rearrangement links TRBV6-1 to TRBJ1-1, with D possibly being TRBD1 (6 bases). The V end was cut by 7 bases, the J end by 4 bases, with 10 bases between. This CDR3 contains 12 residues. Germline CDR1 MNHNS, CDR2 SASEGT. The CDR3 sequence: CASTSGATEAFF. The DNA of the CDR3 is TGTGCCAGCACTTCAGGGGCCACTGAAGCTTTCTTT.

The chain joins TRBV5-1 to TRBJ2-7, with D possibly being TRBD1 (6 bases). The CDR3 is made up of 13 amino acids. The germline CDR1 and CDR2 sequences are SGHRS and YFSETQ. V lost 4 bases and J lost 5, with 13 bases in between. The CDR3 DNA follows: TGCGCCAGCAGCCCGACAGGCCCCCACGAGCAGTACTTC. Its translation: CASSPTGPHEQYF.

This chain's CDR3 is CAIRYSSLQGYQETQYF. Here the CDR3 DNA reads TGTGCCATCAGGTACTCCAGCTTACAGGGCTACCAAGAGACCCAGTACTTC. V is TRBV10-3 and J is TRBJ2-5; D is possibly TRBD1 (6 bases). Germline V gives CDR1 ENHRY, CDR2 SYGVKD. V dropped 6 bases and J dropped 0 bases, with 20 bases sitting between them. The CDR3 has 17 amino acids.

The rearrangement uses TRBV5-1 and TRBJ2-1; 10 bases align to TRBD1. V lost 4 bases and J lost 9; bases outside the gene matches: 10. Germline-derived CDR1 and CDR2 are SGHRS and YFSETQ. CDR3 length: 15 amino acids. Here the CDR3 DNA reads TGCGCCAGCAGCAGCTCCGGGACAGGGGCGATTGAGCAGTTCTTC. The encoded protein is CASSSSGTGAIEQFF.

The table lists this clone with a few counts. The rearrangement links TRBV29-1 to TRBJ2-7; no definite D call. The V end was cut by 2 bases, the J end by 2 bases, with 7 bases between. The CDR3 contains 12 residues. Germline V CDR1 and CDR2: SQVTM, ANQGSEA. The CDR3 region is CSVERSPYEQYF. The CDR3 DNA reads TGCAGCGTTGAACGATCGCCCTACGAGCAGTACTTC.

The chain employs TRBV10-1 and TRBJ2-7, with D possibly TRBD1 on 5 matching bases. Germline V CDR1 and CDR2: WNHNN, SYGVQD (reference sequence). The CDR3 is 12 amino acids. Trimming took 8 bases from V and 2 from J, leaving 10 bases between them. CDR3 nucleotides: TGCGCCAGCTCTAGGGGCACCTACGAGCAGTACTTC. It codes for CASSRGTYEQYF.

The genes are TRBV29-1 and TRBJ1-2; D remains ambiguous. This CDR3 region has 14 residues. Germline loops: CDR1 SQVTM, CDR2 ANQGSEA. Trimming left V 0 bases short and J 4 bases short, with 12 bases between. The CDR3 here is CSVEEDRHLYGYTF. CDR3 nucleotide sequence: TGCAGCGTTGAAGAAGATAGACATCTCTATGGCTACACCTTC.

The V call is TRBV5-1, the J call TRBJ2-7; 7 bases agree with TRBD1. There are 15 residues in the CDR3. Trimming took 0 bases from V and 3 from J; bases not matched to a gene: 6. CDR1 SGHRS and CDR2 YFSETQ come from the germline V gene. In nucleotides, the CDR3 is TGCGCCAGCAGCTTGGAGGCAGGGGGTAGCTACGAGCAGTACTTC. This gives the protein CASSLEAGGSYEQYF.

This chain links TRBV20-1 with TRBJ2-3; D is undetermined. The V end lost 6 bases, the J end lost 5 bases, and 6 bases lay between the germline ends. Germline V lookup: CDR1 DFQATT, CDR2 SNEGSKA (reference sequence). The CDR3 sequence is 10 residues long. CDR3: CSAAGDTQYF. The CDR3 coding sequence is TGCAGTGCAGCCGGAGATACGCAGTATTTT.

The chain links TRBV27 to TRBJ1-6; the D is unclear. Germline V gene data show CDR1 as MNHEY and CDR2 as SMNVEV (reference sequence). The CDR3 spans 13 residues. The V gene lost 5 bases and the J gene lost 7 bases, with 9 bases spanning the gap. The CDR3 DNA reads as TGTGCCAGCAGTGACCTGACAAATTCACCCCTCCACTTT. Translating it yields CASSDLTNSPLHF.

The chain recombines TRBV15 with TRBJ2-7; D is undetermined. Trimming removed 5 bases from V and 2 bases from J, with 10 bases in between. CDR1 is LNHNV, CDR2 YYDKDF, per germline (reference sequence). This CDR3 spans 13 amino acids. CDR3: CATSQPMTYEQYF. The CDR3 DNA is TGTGCCACCAGCCAGCCGATGACCTACGAGCAGTACTTC.

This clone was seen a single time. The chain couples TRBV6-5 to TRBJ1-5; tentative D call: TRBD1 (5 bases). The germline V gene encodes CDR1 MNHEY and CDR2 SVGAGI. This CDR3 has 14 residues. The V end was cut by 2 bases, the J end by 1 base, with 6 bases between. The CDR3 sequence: CASSYGASNQPQHF. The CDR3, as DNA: TGTGCCAGCAGTTACGGGGCAAGCAATCAGCCCCAGCATTTT.